These 21 T cell receptor beta chains share one sample of origin, sequenced in a study of blood T cell repertoires in COVID-19. Profiled with immunoSEQ multiplex PCR; TCRdb holds only in-frame clones, not every one. The table lists approximately 170,000 clones, 88% of them singletons. The sequenced sample was peripheral blood. These receptors came from a man between 60 and 75 years old with acute or convalescent COVID-19.

This clone was seen only a few times. This sequence joins TRBV7-3 and TRBJ2-2, with TRBD1 as a possible D gene (6 bases). Trimming pared 3 bases from V and 0 bases from J, leaving 8 bases between. Germline CDR1 and CDR2: SGHTA and FQGTGA. There are 15 residues in the CDR3. The CDR3 bases are TGTGCCAGCAGCTTCGAGGGGGCGAACACCGGGGAGCTGTTTTTT. It encodes CASSFEGANTGELFF. Variable domain in full (rest from reference TRBV7-3 and TRBJ2-2): GAGVSQTPSNKVTEKGKYVELRCDPISGHTALYWYRQSLGQGPEFLIYFQGTGAADDSGLPNDRFFAVRPEGSVSTLKIQRTERGDSAVYLCASSFEGANTGELFFGEGSRLTVL.

The J gene is TRBJ1-1, the V gene TRBV27; D might be TRBD1 (5 bases). Trimming took off 1 base at V and 3 bases at J, with 15 bases between the two ends. The germline V gene encodes CDR1 MNHEY and CDR2 SMNVEV (reference sequence). The CDR3 is 16 amino acids. CDR3 loop: CASSLLGAGVDTEAFF. CDR3 in DNA: TGTGCCAGCAGTTTATTAGGGGCCGGAGTAGACACTGAAGCTTTCTTT.

This sequence joins TRBV11-3 and TRBJ2-7; the match to TRBD2 covers 10 bases. CDR1 SGHNT and CDR2 YENEEA come from the germline V gene. V lost 3 bases and J lost 4; bases outside the gene matches: 18. The CDR3 length is 19 residues. This chain's CDR3 is CASSFLAGVARAGAYEQYF. The CDR3 DNA is TGTGCCAGCAGCTTTCTAGCGGGAGTGGCTCGGGCGGGGGCTTACGAGCAGTACTTC.

The genes are TRBV7-9 and TRBJ2-1; D unclear. With 8 bases removed from V and 8 bases from J, the gap between germline ends came to 16 bases. From germline, CDR1 is SEHNR and CDR2 FQNEAQ (reference sequence). The CDR3 covers 13 residues. The CDR3 DNA is TGTGCCAGCCGCCTTGACTCACTGGATGAGCAGTTCTTC. It translates to CASRLDSLDEQFF.

This chain connects TRBV11-3 to TRBJ2-7; TRBD2 matches at 9 bases. The CDR3 loop spans 15 amino acids. CDR1 SGHNT and CDR2 YENEEA come from the germline V gene. Trimming took 4 bases from V and 0 from J; bases not matched to a gene: 4. The CDR3 region is CASSWNSGSSYEQYF. The DNA for the CDR3 is TGTGCCAGCAGCTGGAATAGCGGGAGCTCCTACGAGCAGTACTTC.

The chain joins TRBV7-2 to TRBJ2-3, with 7 bases that match TRBD2. The CDR3 consists of 14 residues. V was clipped by 5 bases and J by 2 bases; unmatched bases: 4. The germline CDR1 and CDR2 sequences are SGHTA and FQGNSA. Here the CDR3 DNA reads TGTGCCAGCAGCCAGGGACTATCCACAGATACGCAGTATTTT. It specifies CASSQGLSTDTQYF.

This clone came up once. The rearrangement links TRBV2 to TRBJ2-3; weak D call: TRBD2 (5 bases). Germline V gene sequence: CDR1 SNHLY, CDR2 FYNNEI. The CDR3 extends over 14 amino acids. Deletions cut 2 bases from V and 4 bases from J, with 10 bases between. The CDR3 DNA sequence: TGTGCCAGCAGTGAATCGGGGTTAGCAGATACGCAGTATTTT. As protein: CASSESGLADTQYF.

V is TRBV6-6 and J is TRBJ1-6, with D possibly TRBD1 on 6 matching bases. This CDR3 is 16 amino acids long. Germline V gene data show CDR1 as MNHNY and CDR2 as SVGAGI (reference sequence). V lost 0 bases and J lost 7, with 13 bases in between. CDR3 amino acids: CASSYSSSGENSPLHF. The CDR3, as DNA: TGTGCCAGCAGTTACTCGAGTTCAGGGGAAAATTCACCCCTCCACTTT.

The DNA of the CDR3 is TGTGCCAGCAGCTTAGCGGGTACAGGTCTCTCCTACGAGCAGTACTTC. Its protein is CASSLAGTGLSYEQYF. This chain links TRBV7-9 with TRBJ2-7; tentatively, D is TRBD1 (5 bases). V dropped 0 bases and J dropped 0 bases, with 12 bases sitting between them. Germline assignment: CDR1 SEHNR and CDR2 FQNEAQ (reference sequence). The CDR3 sequence is 16 residues long. Filled out from reference TRBV7-9 and TRBJ2-7, the complete variable domain reads DTGVSQNPRHKITKRGQNVTFRCDPISEHNRLYWYRQTLGQGPEFLTYFQNEAQLEKSRLLSDRFSAERPKGSFSTLEIQRTEQGDSAMYLCASSLAGTGLSYEQYFGPGTRLTVT.

This clone was observed once. V gene TRBV11-3 combines with J gene TRBJ1-1; 9 bases fit TRBD1. The CDR3 sequence is 14 residues long. V dropped 8 bases and J dropped 4; count of bases not matched to a gene: 8. From germline, CDR1 is SGHNT and CDR2 YENEEA. CDR3 DNA sequence: TGTGCCAGCGGAAAACAGGGGGCGGGCACTGAAGCTTTCTTT. Translating it yields CASGKQGAGTEAFF.

The genes are TRBV24-1 and TRBJ2-1, with a possible D match to TRBD1 (6 bases). With 6 bases removed from V and 3 bases from J, the gap between germline ends came to 8 bases. The germline V gene encodes CDR1 KGHDR and CDR2 SFDVKD. CDR3 length: 13 amino acids. CDR3 sequence (DNA): TGTGCCACCAGTCCACAGGGCTACAATGAGCAGTTCTTC. Protein sequence: CATSPQGYNEQFF.

This chain links TRBV5-4 with TRBJ1-2, with 10 positions matching TRBD1. The V segment lost 2 bases and the J segment 4 bases; nucleotides outside the gene matches: 2. The CDR3 runs 14 residues. Per germline, CDR1 SGHNT and CDR2 YYREEE (reference sequence). CDR3 in DNA: TGTGCCAGCAGCTTTAGGACAGGGGGCTATGGCTACACCTTC. This codes for CASSFRTGGYGYTF.

The chain joins TRBV11-3 to TRBJ2-3, with TRBD1 identical over 9 bases. The trim removed 5 bases at V and 5 bases at J, leaving 8 bases unmatched. Germline CDR1 reads SGHNT; CDR2 reads YENEEA. This CDR3 has 15 amino acids. CDR3: CASSRQGQGVDTQYF. In DNA form, the CDR3 reads TGTGCCAGCAGCCGACAGGGACAGGGTGTAGATACGCAGTATTTT.

This chain joins TRBV12-3 or TRBV12-4 and TRBJ1-2; D is perhaps TRBD1 (6 bases). The CDR3 totals 13 residues. The ends were cut back, 1 base at V and 8 bases at J, with 11 bases in the middle. The CDR3 spells CASSLEGQYGYTF. CDR3 nucleotides: TGTGCCAGCAGTTTAGAAGGACAGTACGGCTACACCTTC.

This clone was seen a few times. This chain joins TRBV19 and TRBJ1-2, with 7 bases aligning to TRBD1. The V segment lost 10 bases and the J segment 2 bases; nucleotides outside the gene matches: 4. The CDR3 spans 12 residues. Germline V gives CDR1 LNHDA, CDR2 SQIVND (reference sequence). The CDR3, as DNA: TGTGCCACTGACAGGGCGAACTATGGCTACACCTTC. Encoded protein: CATDRANYGYTF.

V is TRBV29-1 and J is TRBJ2-7; the match to TRBD1 covers 10 bases. CDR3 size: 14 residues. Per germline, CDR1 SQVTM and CDR2 ANQGSEA. The ends lost 3 bases at V and 3 bases at J; junction bases unmatched: 5. The CDR3 bases are TGCAGCGTTGAGGGACAGGGGAGAAACTACGAGCAGTACTTC. Protein product: CSVEGQGRNYEQYF.

The chain carries TRBV2 and TRBJ2-3; D possibly corresponds to TRBD1 (6 bases). Germline V CDR1 and CDR2: SNHLY, FYNNEI. Trimming left V 6 bases short and J 4 bases short, with 14 bases between. The CDR3 runs 14 residues. As DNA, the CDR3 is TGTGCCAGCAGCGTTACAGGGTTCGCAGATACGCAGTATTTT. It encodes CASSVTGFADTQYF. The full variable domain, with the rest looked up from reference TRBV2 and TRBJ2-3, is EPEVTQTPSHQVTQMGQEVILRCVPISNHLYFYWYRQILGQKVEFLVSFYNNEISEKSEIFDDQFSVERPDGSNFTLKIRSTKLEDSAMYFCASSVTGFADTQYFGPGTRLTVL.

The chain is built from TRBV5-6 and TRBJ1-1, with D perhaps matching TRBD1 (5 bases). Germline V gene lookup returns CDR1 SGHDT and CDR2 YYEEEE. This CDR3 spans 16 amino acids. The V and J ends lost 2 bases and 0 bases respectively, with 14 bases between them. CDR3 bases: TGTGCCAGCAGCTTATTCCGGACAAAGGTGAACACTGAAGCTTTCTTT. Translated: CASSLFRTKVNTEAFF.

This chain joins TRBV19 and TRBJ1-3, with D perhaps matching TRBD1 (5 bases). V lost 3 bases and J lost 8, with 14 bases in between. The CDR3 has 14 residues. Germline V CDR1 and CDR2: LNHDA, SQIVND (reference sequence). The CDR3 sequence is CASSITGTVDTIYF. The CDR3 coding sequence is TGTGCCAGTAGTATCACGGGGACTGTGGACACCATATATTTT.

V gene TRBV29-1 combines with J gene TRBJ1-1, with 10 bases identical to TRBD1. There are 13 residues in the CDR3. The germline V gene encodes CDR1 SQVTM and CDR2 ANQGSEA. Trimming took 6 bases from V and 6 from J; bases not matched to a gene: 7. The chain's CDR3 is CSVRPGQGPEAFF. Written as DNA, the CDR3 is TGCAGCGTGCGGCCGGGACAGGGGCCTGAAGCTTTCTTT.

This sequence joins TRBV7-2 and TRBJ2-1, with 9 positions matching TRBD2. Germline CDR1 and CDR2: SGHTA and FQGNSA. J was trimmed by 4 bases and V by 6 bases; bases with no gene match: 10. The CDR3 is 16 residues long. CDR3: CASRFQREEKYNEQFF. DNA of the CDR3: TGTGCCAGCAGGTTTCAGCGGGAGGAAAAATACAATGAGCAGTTCTTC.